Given below is one TCR beta chain in context. Its matching antigen is unknown. The data were taken from a study of cytomegalovirus exposure and HLA in healthy donors. Findings and caveats of the study: In a later analysis, compared with equally common non-associated chains, HLA-associated beta chains were more expanded.

Use of 60 Vbeta and 13 Jbeta primers characterized the PCR. The assay was immunoSEQ multiplex PCR, and TCRdb's table has in-frame clones only and misses some. Of about 150,000 clones in the sample, about 77% were seen once. Germline-derived CDR1 and CDR2 are SGHRS and YFSETQ. The CDR3 is 17 amino acids. Trimming stripped 3 bases from V and 3 bases from J, with 21 bases between. V gene TRBV5-1 combines with J gene TRBJ2-5, with D possibly matching TRBD1 (6 bases). The TCR comes from a male donor in good health and CMV-seronegative. The sample consisted of PBMCs. The CDR3 DNA is TGCGCCAGCAGCTACTATTCATTTGGACAGTCCAAAGAGACCCAGTACTTC. This sequence encodes CASSYYSFGQSKETQYF.